The sequence of this T cell receptor beta chain was determined in a study of a mutant IDH1 vaccine in newly diagnosed glioma (dated by TCRdb to about 2021). A note on the overall study: The approximately 33 treated patients were around 62% male and 37.5% female, with a mean age of approximately 40 years. Prior to enrollment, patients had been given standard therapy consisting of radiotherapy alone, temozolomide alone, or radiochemotherapy with temozolomide, with the combination given to most patients. Peripheral blood was drawn at six visits: V03 (baseline), V05, V07, V10, V12 and V13. For exploratory analyses, longitudinal TCRB deep sequencing was carried out in around 24 treated patients wherever samples were available.

The time point label here, explained by the study, means: baseline, week 1 (first vaccination visit). The treatment or condition label on this specimen signifies: pre-vaccination baseline after standard-of-care therapy. Donors had newly diagnosed WHO grade 3 or 4 IDH1-mutant astrocytomas with loss of nuclear ATRX. The samples were drawn from NOA16, a multicentre, single-arm, open-label phase I trial in Germany that tested a mutant IDH1 peptide vaccine in humans for the first time. Blood drawn at visit V03 was used as the baseline sample for immunogenicity testing. Genomic DNA for TCRB sequencing was extracted from EDTA blood using the DNeasy Blood and Tissue Kit. About this clone: What antigen it recognizes has not been identified. Nothing much larger sits one base from this clone, and base qualities are not available.

To prepare the library, the immunoSEQ multiplex PCR assay was applied. Rearranged TCR beta chain sequences were amplified using the hsTCRB Kit according to the manufacturer's protocol. An Illumina MiSeq was used to sequence the TCRB libraries. The study's own analysis went as follows. The proprietary platform of the kit vendor was used for demultiplexing, trimming and gene mapping. TCRdb obtained this table from immuneACCESS and retained in-frame rearrangements with V and J assigned. These tables miss some clones; where compared with another copy, unresolved V genes account for less than half of the shortfall, and the remainder is unexplained. V and J calls and clone size are copied from that table; D and trimming were computed from the DNA. The sample data list tens of thousands of clones, and 80% to 95% of these were observed just once. The ten biggest clones cover more than 15% of the sample.

Study-wide findings and limitations: Immune responses induced by the vaccine were seen in approximately 93% of patients across multiple MHC alleles. Selection of PBMC samples for TCRB deep sequencing was based on availability. It was noted by the authors that analyses of patient blood samples could not be reproduced owing to sample limitations. Changes in the top peripheral T cell clonotypes picked up by TCRB sequencing did not appear to be linked to pseudoprogression.

Sequences were derived from PBMCs, sampled from a glioma patient treated with radiotherapy, temozolomide or both. This TCR was sampled from a man younger than 35 with glioma.

The base sequence is TGTGCCAGTAGTATTGGGTTAGGCCAAGAGACCCAGTACTTC. The resulting protein is CASSIGLGQETQYF. The chain employs TRBV19 and TRBJ2-5; the D gene is unclear. The CDR3 spans 14 residues, from the cysteine through the phenylalanine. Only CDR3 DNA remains: 42 bases, in frame from the first base. At the junction V is shortened by 3 bases and J by 1 base, with 9 bases in between. CDR1 and CDR2 are read off the germline V gene (reference sequence) as LNHDA and SQIVND.